This T cell receptor beta chain was captured in a study of radiation and T cells in renal cell carcinoma. This clone has only one observation. Time point described: baseline pretreatment blood. Treatment specified: 15 Gy SBRT to primary tumor, nephrectomy 4 weeks later. Blood was sampled at baseline, 2 weeks and 4 weeks after SBRT. The repertoire was sequenced with immunoSEQ multiplex PCR; TCRdb's copy has only in-frame clones and lacks some. Of about 150,000 clones listed, 88% are singletons. Trimming stripped 5 bases from V and 4 bases from J, with 15 bases between. The germline CDR1 and CDR2 sequences are MNHEY and SVGAGI. This CDR3 contains 15 residues.

The chain links TRBV6-5 to TRBJ1-3, with a tentative D call TRBD1 (6 bases). The sequence derives from a woman between 65 and 79 years old with renal cell carcinoma. Specimen: blood, collected from a patient whose treatment included radiotherapy and nephrectomy. The DNA of the CDR3 is TGTGCCAGCAGTGCGCGGACAGTCGGAGGAAACACCATATATTTT. It translates to CASSARTVGGNTIYF.